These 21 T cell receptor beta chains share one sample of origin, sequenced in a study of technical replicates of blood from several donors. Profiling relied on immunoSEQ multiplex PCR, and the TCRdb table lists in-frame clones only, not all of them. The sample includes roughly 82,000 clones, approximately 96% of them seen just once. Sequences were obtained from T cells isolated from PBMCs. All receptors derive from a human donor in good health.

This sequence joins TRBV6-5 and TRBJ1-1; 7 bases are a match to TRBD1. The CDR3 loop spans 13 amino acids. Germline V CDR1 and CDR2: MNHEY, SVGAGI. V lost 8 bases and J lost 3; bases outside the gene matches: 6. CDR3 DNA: TGTGCCAGCGCCCTGACAGGGTACACTGAAGCTTTCTTT. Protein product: CASALTGYTEAFF.

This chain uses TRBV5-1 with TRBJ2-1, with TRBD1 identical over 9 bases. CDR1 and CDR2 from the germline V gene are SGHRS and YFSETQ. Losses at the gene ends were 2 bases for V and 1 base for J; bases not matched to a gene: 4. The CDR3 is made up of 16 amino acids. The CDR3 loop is CASSFLQGASYNEQFF. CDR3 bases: TGCGCCAGCAGCTTTCTACAGGGGGCGTCCTACAATGAGCAGTTCTTC.

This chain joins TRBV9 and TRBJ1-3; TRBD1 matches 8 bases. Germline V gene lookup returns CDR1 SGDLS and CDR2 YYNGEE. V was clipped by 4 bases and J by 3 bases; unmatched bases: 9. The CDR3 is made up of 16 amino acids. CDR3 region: CASSQGAGGSGNTIYF. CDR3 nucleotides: TGTGCCAGCAGCCAAGGGGCAGGGGGCAGTGGAAACACCATATATTTT. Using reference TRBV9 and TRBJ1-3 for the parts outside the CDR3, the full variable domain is DSGVTQTPKHLITATGQRVTLRCSPRSGDLSVYWYQQSLDQGLQFLIQYYNGEERAKGNILERFSAQQFPDLHSELNLSSLELGDSALYFCASSQGAGGSGNTIYFGEGSWLTVV.

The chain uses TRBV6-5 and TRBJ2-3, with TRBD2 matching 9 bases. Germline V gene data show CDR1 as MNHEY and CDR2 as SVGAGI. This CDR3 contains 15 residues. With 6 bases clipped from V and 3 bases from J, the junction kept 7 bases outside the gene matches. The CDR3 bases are TGTGCCAGCAGCTTCGGACTAGCGACTACAGATACGCAGTATTTT. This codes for CASSFGLATTDTQYF.

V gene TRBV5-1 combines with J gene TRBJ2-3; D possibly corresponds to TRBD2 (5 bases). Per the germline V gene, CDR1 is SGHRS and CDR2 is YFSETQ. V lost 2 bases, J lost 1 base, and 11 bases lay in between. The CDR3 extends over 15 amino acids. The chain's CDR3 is CASSLGIARTDTQYF. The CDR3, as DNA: TGCGCCAGCAGCTTAGGAATAGCGCGCACAGATACGCAGTATTTT. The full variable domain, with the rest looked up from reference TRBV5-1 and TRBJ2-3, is KAGVTQTPRYLIKTRGQQVTLSCSPISGHRSVSWYQQTPGQGLQFLFEYFSETQRNKGNFPGRFSGRQFSNSRSEMNVSTLELGDSALYLCASSLGIARTDTQYFGPGTRLTVL.

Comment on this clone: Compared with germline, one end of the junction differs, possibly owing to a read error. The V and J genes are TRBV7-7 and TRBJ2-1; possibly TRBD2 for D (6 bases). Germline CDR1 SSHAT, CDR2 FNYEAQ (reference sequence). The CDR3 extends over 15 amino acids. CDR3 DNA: TGTGCTAGCAGCCTAAACCGGGACTTATACAATGAGCAGTTCTTC. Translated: CASSLNRDLYNEQFF.

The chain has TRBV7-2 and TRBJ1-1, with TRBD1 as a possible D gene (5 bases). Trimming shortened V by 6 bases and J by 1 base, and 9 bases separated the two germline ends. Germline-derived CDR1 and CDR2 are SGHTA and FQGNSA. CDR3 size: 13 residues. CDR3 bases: TGTGCCAGCAGTCTTACAGGGAACACTGAAGCTTTCTTT. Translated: CASSLTGNTEAFF.

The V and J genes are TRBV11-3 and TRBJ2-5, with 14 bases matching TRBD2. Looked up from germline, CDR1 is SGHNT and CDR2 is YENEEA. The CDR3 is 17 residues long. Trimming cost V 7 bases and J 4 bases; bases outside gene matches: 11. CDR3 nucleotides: TGTGCCAGCAATACCGGGACTAGCGGGAGTTGGGTAGAGACCCAGTACTTC. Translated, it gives CASNTGTSGSWVETQYF.

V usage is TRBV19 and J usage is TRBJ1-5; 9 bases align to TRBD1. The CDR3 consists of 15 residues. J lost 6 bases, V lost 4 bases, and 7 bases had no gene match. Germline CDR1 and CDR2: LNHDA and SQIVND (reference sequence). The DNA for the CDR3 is TGTGCCAGTAGTAAGGGACAGGGTCCAACTCAGCCCCAGCATTTT. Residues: CASSKGQGPTQPQHF. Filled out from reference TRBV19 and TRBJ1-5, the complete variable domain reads DGGITQSPKYLFRKEGQNVTLSCEQNLNHDAMYWYRQDPGQGLRLIYYSQIVNDFQKGDIAEGYSVSREKKESFPLTVTSAQKNPTAFYLCASSKGQGPTQPQHFGDGTRLSIL.

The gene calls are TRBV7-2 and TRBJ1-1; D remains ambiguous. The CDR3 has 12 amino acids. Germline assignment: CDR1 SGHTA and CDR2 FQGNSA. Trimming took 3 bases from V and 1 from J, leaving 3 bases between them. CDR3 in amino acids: CASSFKNTEAFF. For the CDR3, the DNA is TGTGCCAGCAGCTTCAAGAACACTGAAGCTTTCTTT.

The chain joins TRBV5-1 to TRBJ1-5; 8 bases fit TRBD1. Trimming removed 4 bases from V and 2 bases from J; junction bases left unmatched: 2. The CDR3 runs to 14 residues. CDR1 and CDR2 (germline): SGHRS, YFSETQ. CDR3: CASSPGQGNQPQHF. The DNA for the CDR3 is TGCGCCAGCAGCCCGGGACAGGGCAATCAGCCCCAGCATTTT. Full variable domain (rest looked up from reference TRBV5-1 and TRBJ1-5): KAGVTQTPRYLIKTRGQQVTLSCSPISGHRSVSWYQQTPGQGLQFLFEYFSETQRNKGNFPGRFSGRQFSNSRSEMNVSTLELGDSALYLCASSPGQGNQPQHFGDGTRLSIL.

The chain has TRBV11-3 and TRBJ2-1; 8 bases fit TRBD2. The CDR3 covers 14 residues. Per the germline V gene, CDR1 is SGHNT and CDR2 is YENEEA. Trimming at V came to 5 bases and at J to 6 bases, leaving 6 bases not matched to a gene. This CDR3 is CASSELAAVNEQFF. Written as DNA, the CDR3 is TGTGCCAGCAGCGAACTAGCGGCAGTCAATGAGCAGTTCTTC.

The CDR3 loop reads CASSSSGQGRNEQFF. The CDR3 DNA reads as TGTGCCAGCAGTTCATCGGGACAGGGGCGGAATGAGCAGTTCTTC. The J gene is TRBJ2-1, the V gene TRBV6-5; TRBD1 matches 10 bases. After removal of 4 bases from V and 7 bases from J, the junction contained 7 bases not matched to a gene. Looked up from germline, CDR1 is MNHEY and CDR2 is SVGAGI. The CDR3 totals 15 residues.

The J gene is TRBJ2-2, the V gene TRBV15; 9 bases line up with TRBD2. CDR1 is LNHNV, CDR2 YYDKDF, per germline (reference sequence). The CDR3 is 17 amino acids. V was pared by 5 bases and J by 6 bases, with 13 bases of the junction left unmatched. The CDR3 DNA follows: TGTGCCACCAGCCCCCACGGTAGCGGGAGTATCGCCGGGGAGCTGTTTTTT. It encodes CATSPHGSGSIAGELFF.

The CDR3, as DNA: TGTGCCAGCAGTTGGACAGGGAAAGGCTACACCTTC. Amino acids: CASSWTGKGYTF. The genes are TRBV6-5 and TRBJ1-2; 8 bases are shared with TRBD1. CDR1 and CDR2 (germline): MNHEY, SVGAGI. V lost 4 bases and J lost 8; bases outside the gene matches: 3. The CDR3 spans 12 residues.

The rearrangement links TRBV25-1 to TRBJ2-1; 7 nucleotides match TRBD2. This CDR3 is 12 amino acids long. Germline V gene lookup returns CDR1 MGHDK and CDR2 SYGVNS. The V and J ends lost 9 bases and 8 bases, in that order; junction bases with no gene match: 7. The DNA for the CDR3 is TGTGCCAGTGACCGCGGGAGCGATGAGCAGTTCTTC. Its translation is CASDRGSDEQFF.

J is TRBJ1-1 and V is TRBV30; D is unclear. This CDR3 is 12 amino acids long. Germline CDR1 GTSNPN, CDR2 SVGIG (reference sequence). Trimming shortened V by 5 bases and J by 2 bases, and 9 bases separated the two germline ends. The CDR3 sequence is CAWAGLNTEAFF. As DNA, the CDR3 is TGTGCCTGGGCAGGACTAAACACTGAAGCTTTCTTT.

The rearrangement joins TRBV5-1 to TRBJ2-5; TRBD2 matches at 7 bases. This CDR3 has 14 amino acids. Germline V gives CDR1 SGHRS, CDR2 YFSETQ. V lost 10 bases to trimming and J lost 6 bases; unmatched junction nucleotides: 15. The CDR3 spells CARGPGGGRKTQYF. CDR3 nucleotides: TGCGCCCGCGGACCGGGTGGCGGGAGAAAGACCCAGTACTTC.

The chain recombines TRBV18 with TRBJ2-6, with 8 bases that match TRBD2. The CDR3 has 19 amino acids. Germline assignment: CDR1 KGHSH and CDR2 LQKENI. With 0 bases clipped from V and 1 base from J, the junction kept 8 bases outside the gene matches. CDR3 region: CASSPPGLVFESGANVLTF. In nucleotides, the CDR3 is TGTGCCAGCTCACCACCGGGACTAGTTTTCGAATCTGGGGCCAACGTCCTGACTTTC. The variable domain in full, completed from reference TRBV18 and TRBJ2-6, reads NAGVMQNPRHLVRRRGQEARLRCSPMKGHSHVYWYRQLPEEGLKFMVYLQKENIIDESGMPKERFSAEFPKEGPSILRIQQVVRGDSAAYFCASSPPGLVFESGANVLTFGAGSRLTVL.

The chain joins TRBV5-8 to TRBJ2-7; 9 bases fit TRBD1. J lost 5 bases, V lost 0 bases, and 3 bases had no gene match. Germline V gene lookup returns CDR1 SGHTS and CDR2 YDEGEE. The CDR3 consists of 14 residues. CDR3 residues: CASSLGGTGNEQYF. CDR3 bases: TGTGCCAGCAGCTTGGGCGGGACAGGGAACGAGCAGTACTTC.

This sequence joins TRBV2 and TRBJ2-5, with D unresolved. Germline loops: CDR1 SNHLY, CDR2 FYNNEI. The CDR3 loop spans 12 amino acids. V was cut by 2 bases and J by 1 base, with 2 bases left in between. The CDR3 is CASSELQETQYF. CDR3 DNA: TGTGCCAGCAGTGAACTCCAAGAGACCCAGTACTTC.